These T cell receptor beta chains were read from a single sample in a study of blood T cells in healthy people across ages. TCRdb itself ran the 5' RACE reads through MiXCR, one entry per CDR3 protein. The sample shows 600,000 to 900,000 distinct CDR3 sequences, roughly 24% of them seen only once. This sample also belongs to another study, concerning T cells of mothers and their children.

The specimen sequenced was blood. The source is a boy aged 5-17 years in good health. The CDR3 runs from the conserved cysteine through the conserved F or W. The D gene is left open where the match is weak. Clone size is stated in some rows and not others, as once, few, many or a class when expanded.

CDR3 protein,CDR3 DNA,V gene,clone size,D gene,J gene
CATSDSGTGLETQYF,TGTGCCACCAGTGACTCCGGGACAGGGCTAGAGACCCAGTACTTC,TRBV24-1,few,TRBD1,TRBJ2-5
CASSLGTGEAKNIQYF,TGTGCCAGCAGCCTTGGGACAGGAGAAGCCAAAAACATTCAGTACTTC,TRBV7-9,few,TRBD1,TRBJ2-4
CASSLIAVTGGPEQFF,TGCGCCAGCAGCTTGATTGCCGTGACAGGGGGCCCTGAGCAGTTCTTC,TRBV5-1,few,TRBD1,TRBJ2-1
CASSRTGGLRETQYF,TGTGCCAGCAGCAGAACAGGGGGCTTAAGAGAGACCCAGTACTTC,TRBV7-3,-,TRBD1,TRBJ2-5
CASGLNGQPQHF,TGTGCTAGTGGTTTGAATGGGCAGCCCCAGCATTTT,TRBV12-5,few,-,TRBJ1-5
CASSLALRASGGRLQETQYF,TGCGCCAGCAGCTTAGCGCTACGGGCTAGCGGGGGCCGACTGCAAGAGACCCAGTACTTC,TRBV7-2,-,TRBD2,TRBJ2-5
CTSSLGPDDTQYF,TGTACCAGCAGCTTAGGCCCAGACGATACGCAGTATTTT,TRBV7-8,-,-,TRBJ2-3
CASSLTRTVKNIQYF,TGTGCCAGCAGCCTAACCCGGACAGTAAAGAACATTCAGTACTTC,TRBV7-2,few,-,TRBJ2-4
CASIGPGYRTEAFF,TGTGCCAGCATCGGGCCAGGGTACCGCACTGAAGCTTTCTTT,TRBV6-5,few,-,TRBJ1-1
CASSLWVANTGELFF,TGTGCCAGCAGTTTATGGGTCGCCAACACCGGGGAGCTGTTTTTT,TRBV28,few,-,TRBJ2-2